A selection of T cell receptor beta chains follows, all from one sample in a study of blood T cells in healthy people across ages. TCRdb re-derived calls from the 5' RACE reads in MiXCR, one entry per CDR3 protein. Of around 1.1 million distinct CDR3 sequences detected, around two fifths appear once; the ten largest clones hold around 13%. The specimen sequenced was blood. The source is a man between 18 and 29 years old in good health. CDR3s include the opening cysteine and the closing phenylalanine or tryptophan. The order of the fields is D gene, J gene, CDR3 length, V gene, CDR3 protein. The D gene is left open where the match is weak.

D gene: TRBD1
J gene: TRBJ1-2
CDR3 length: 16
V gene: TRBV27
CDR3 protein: CASSLFAGQGSYGYTF

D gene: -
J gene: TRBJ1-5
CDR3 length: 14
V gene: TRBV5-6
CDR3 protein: CASSLGGGFQPQHF

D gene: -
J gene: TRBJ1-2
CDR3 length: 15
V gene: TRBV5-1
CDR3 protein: CASSLVQDGSRGYTF

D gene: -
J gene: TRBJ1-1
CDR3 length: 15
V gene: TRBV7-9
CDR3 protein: CASSFIRQPYTEAFF

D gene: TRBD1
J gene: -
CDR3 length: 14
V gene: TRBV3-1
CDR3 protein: CASSQNRQGNEQYF

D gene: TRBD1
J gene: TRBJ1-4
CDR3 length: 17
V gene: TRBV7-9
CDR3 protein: CASSLMGQGTRREKLFF

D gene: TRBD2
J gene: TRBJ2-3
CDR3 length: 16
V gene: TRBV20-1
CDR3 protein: CSARDLGGGITDTQYF

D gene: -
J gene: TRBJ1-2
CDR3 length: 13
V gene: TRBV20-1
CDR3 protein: CSASAGVNYGYTF

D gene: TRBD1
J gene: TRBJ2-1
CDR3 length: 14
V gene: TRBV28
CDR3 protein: CASLRTGAYKEQFF

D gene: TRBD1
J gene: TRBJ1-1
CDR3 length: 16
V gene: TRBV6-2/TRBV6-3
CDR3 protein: CASSSRTGDWDTEAFF

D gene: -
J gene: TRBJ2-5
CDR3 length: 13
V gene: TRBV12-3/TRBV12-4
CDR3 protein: CATRDIHQETQYF

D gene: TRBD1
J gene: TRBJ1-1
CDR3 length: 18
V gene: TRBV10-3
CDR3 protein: CAISDLLGQGGRNTEAFF

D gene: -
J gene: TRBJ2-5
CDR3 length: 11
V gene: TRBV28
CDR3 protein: CASTLLETQYF

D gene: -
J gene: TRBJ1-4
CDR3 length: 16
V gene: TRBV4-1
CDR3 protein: CASSQDATGPNEKLFF

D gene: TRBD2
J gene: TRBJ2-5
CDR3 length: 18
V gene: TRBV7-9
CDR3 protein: CASSLLTVFAGGQETQYF

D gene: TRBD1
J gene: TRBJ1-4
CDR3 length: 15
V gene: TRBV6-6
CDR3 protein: CASSYSTGRMEKLFF

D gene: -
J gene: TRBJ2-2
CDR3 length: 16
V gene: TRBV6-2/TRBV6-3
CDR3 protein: CASSYEVAANTGELFF

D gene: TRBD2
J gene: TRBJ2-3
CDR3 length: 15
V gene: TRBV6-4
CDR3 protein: CASSDASGGPDTQYF

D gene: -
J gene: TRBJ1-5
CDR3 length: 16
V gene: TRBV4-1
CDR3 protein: CASSQTFGESNQPQHF

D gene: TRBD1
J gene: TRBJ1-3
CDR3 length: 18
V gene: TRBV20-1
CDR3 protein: CSARDPIGTGGDGNTIYF

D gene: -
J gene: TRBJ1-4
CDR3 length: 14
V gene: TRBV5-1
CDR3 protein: CASSLTQTNEKLFF

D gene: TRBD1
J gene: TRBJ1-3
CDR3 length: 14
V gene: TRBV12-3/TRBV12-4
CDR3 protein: CASTRQGAGNTIYF